This T cell receptor beta chain was identified in a study of blood T cell repertoires in COVID-19. V was pared by 0 bases and J by 4 bases, with 7 bases between. The CDR3 length is 15 residues. Germline V gives CDR1 SGHTA, CDR2 FQGTGA. Produced via immunoSEQ multiplex PCR; TCRdb's table is partial and in-frame only. The sample lists around 300,000 clones, around 87% occurring once. The sample was PBMCs or T cells enriched from blood (not recorded which). The sequence was obtained from a woman in her twenties or thirties who had recovered from COVID-19. The chain carries TRBV7-3 and TRBJ1-6; D possibly corresponds to TRBD1 (6 bases). CDR3 sequence (DNA): TGTGCCAGCAGCTTAACAGGGGGATATAATTCACCCCTCCACTTT. Its translation: CASSLTGGYNSPLHF.